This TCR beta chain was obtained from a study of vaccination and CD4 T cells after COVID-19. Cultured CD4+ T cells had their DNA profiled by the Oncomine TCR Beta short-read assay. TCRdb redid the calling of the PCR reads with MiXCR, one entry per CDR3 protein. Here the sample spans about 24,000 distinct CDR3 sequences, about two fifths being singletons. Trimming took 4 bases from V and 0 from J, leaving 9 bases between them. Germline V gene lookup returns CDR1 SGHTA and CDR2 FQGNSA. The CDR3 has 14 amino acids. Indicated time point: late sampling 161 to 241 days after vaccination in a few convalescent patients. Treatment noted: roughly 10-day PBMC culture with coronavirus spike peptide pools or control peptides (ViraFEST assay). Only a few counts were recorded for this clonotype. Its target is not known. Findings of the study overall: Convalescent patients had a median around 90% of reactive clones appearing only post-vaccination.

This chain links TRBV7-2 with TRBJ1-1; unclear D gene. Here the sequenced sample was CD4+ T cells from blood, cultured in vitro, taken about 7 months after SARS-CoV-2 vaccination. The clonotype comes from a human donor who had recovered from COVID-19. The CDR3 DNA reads TGTGCCAGCAGCTCACAACCCATGAACACTGAAGCTTTCTTT. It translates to CASSSQPMNTEAFF.